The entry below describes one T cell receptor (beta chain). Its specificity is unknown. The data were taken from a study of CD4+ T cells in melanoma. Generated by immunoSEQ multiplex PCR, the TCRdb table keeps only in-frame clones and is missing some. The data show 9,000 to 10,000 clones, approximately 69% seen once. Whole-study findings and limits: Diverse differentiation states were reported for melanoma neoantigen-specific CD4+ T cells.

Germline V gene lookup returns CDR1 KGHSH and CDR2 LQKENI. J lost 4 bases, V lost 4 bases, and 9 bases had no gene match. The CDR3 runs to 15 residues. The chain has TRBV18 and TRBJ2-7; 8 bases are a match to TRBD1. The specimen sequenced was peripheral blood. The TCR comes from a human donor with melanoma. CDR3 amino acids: CASSQSAGGQYEQYF. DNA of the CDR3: TGTGCCAGCTCACAGTCGGCAGGGGGCCAGTACGAGCAGTACTTC. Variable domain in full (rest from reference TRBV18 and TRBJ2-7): NAGVMQNPRHLVRRRGQEARLRCSPMKGHSHVYWYRQLPEEGLKFMVYLQKENIIDESGMPKERFSAEFPKEGPSILRIQQVVRGDSAAYFCASSQSAGGQYEQYFGPGTRLTVT.